This T cell receptor (beta chain) was sequenced during a study of response to subunit inactivated influenza vaccine. MiXCR was run by TCRdb on the RT-PCR reads, yielding one entry per CDR3 protein. The sample carries some 150,000 distinct CDR3 sequences, approximately 12% recorded once. This clonotype showed up just a few times. The same sample was also used in a study of T cells expressing NK-cell markers. That paper states: With UMIs, 5'RACE template switching was used to make TCR beta cDNA. Dominant NKG2C+ clonotypes made up roughly 1.0-8% of CD8+ T cells in six donors.

Sequencing was performed on CD8+ T cells sorted from PBMCs, taken approximately 13 days after vaccination. This clonotype originated in a man between 45 and 60 years old who received an inactivated influenza vaccine.

DNA of the CDR3: TGCGCCAGCAGAGTTGGGGCGTCCTACAATGAGCAGTTCTTC. Translating gives CASRVGASYNEQFF. The V and J genes are TRBV5-1 and TRBJ2-1; D may be TRBD1 (5 bases). Germline V lookup: CDR1 SGHRS, CDR2 YFSETQ. The CDR3 covers 14 residues. V dropped 5 bases and J dropped 1 base, with 10 bases sitting between them.